Below, 18 T cell receptor beta chains from the same sample are listed, as sequenced in a study of shared clonotypes between healthy human individuals. Profiling relied on immunoSEQ multiplex PCR, and the TCRdb table lists in-frame clones only, not all of them. The table records about a million clones, approximately 80% of them present only once. The sample taken for sequencing was memory CD4+ T cells from PBMCs. Described subset: CD45RA-negative fraction. The receptors come from a man between 18 and 29 years old in good health. Some clones in this sample may be carry-over from other donors' samples.

The rearrangement links TRBV28 to TRBJ1-3; D not resolved. CDR3 length equals 14 residues. The V gene's germline CDR1 is MDHEN and CDR2 SYDVKM. Trimming took off 2 bases at V and 0 bases at J, with 5 bases between the two ends. The CDR3 loop is CASSLEGSGNTIYF. CDR3 nucleotides: TGTGCCAGCAGTTTAGAGGGCTCTGGAAACACCATATATTTT.

This clone was counted once. The chain employs TRBV11-2 and TRBJ2-1, with TRBD2 as a possible D gene (6 bases). Trimming took 1 base from V and 0 from J, leaving 7 bases between them. The CDR3 extends over 15 amino acids. CDR1 is SGHAT and CDR2 is FQNNGV in the germline V gene. The CDR3 loop is CASSLVGGSYNEQFF. CDR3 in DNA: TGTGCCAGCAGCTTAGTGGGGGGCTCCTACAATGAGCAGTTCTTC. Together with reference TRBV11-2 and TRBJ2-1, the CDR3 gives the full variable domain: EAGVAQSPRYKIIEKRQSVAFWCNPISGHATLYWYQQILGQGPKLLIQFQNNGVVDDSQLPKDRFSAERLKGVDSTLKIQPAKLEDSAVYLCASSLVGGSYNEQFFGPGTRLTVL.

The rearrangement joins TRBV5-4 to TRBJ2-1; a possible D gene is TRBD2 (6 bases). The V end lost 0 bases, the J end lost 0 bases, and 10 bases lay between the germline ends. CDR3 length equals 16 residues. CDR1 SGHNT and CDR2 YYREEE come from the germline V gene (reference sequence). The CDR3 sequence: CASSLGGINSYNEQFF. The CDR3 DNA is TGTGCCAGCAGCTTGGGCGGGATCAACTCCTACAATGAGCAGTTCTTC.

The rearrangement links TRBV19 to TRBJ2-6; the D is unclear. Trimming took 0 bases from V and 0 from J, leaving 9 bases between them. The length of the CDR3 is 17 residues. In germline, CDR1 is LNHDA, CDR2 SQIVND (reference sequence). The CDR3 sequence is CASSIDAHGSGANVLTF. The CDR3 region has the DNA TGTGCCAGTAGTATAGATGCCCATGGCTCTGGGGCCAACGTCCTGACTTTC.

The V gene is TRBV27, the J gene TRBJ1-2; tentatively, D is TRBD1 (6 bases). The CDR3 spans 20 residues. Germline values: CDR1 MNHEY, CDR2 SMNVEV (reference sequence). V was cut by 6 bases and J by 5 bases, with 34 bases left in between. CDR3: CASSALGLGGAMTTPYGYTF. The CDR3 coding sequence is TGTGCCAGCAGCGCACTCGGACTAGGGGGGGCCATGACCACGCCTTATGGCTACACCTTC.

The chain has TRBV7-9 and TRBJ2-7, with 9 bases identical to TRBD1. The CDR3 is 15 amino acids. Germline V gene data show CDR1 as SEHNR and CDR2 as FQNEAQ (reference sequence). Unmatched junction bases numbered 11, after V lost 5 bases and J lost 6 bases. In DNA, the CDR3 is TGTGCCAGCAGCCGGCACTCACAGGGGGCGGCCGAGCAGTACTTC. This codes for CASSRHSQGAAEQYF.

The rearrangement joins TRBV19 to TRBJ1-1; TRBD1 might be the D (5 bases). Germline CDR1 is LNHDA and CDR2 is SQIVND (reference sequence). V was shortened by 4 bases and J by 3 bases, with 15 bases between the two germline ends. The CDR3 contains 15 residues. The CDR3: CASSTVRTGHTEAFF. CDR3 bases: TGTGCCAGTAGTACCGTAAGAACAGGTCACACTGAAGCTTTCTTT.

V is TRBV28 and J is TRBJ1-5, with D perhaps TRBD1 (5 bases). CDR1 and CDR2 from the germline V gene are MDHEN and SYDVKM. V was pared by 3 bases and J by 3 bases, with 18 bases between. The CDR3 contains 17 residues. CDR3 amino acids: CASSFWGETPNNQPQHF. The CDR3 nucleotides read TGTGCCAGCAGTTTTTGGGGGGAGACTCCTAACAATCAGCCCCAGCATTTT.

The chain joins TRBV27 to TRBJ2-1; D possibly corresponds to TRBD2 (5 bases). V was clipped by 5 bases and J by 8 bases, with 16 bases between them. The CDR3 is 14 amino acids. In germline, CDR1 is MNHEY, CDR2 SMNVEV (reference sequence). In nucleotides, the CDR3 is TGTGCCAGCAGTACCCATCGAGAGGGCGATGAGCAGTTCTTC. Translation: CASSTHREGDEQFF.

V gene TRBV11-2 combines with J gene TRBJ2-1, with 9 bases fitting TRBD1. This CDR3 has 15 residues. J gave up 7 bases and V 3 bases, and 7 bases lay outside the gene matches. Per germline, CDR1 SGHAT and CDR2 FQNNGV. The CDR3: CASSFTAGTGNEQFF. Written as DNA, the CDR3 is TGTGCCAGCAGCTTCACCGCCGGGACAGGGAATGAGCAGTTCTTC.

This clone was recorded only once. V and J are TRBV9 and TRBJ2-5; 7 positions match TRBD2. Per germline, CDR1 SGDLS and CDR2 YYNGEE. CDR3 length equals 16 residues. The J segment lost 3 bases and the V segment lost 0 bases, leaving 8 bases of the junction unmatched. CDR3 in amino acids: CASSVDGRASEETQYF. The CDR3 DNA sequence: TGTGCCAGCAGCGTAGATGGGAGGGCGAGCGAAGAGACCCAGTACTTC.

V and J are TRBV28 and TRBJ2-7; TRBD1 might be the D (6 bases). V dropped 5 bases and J dropped 4 bases, with 15 bases sitting between them. CDR1 is MDHEN and CDR2 is SYDVKM in the germline V gene. The CDR3 length is 14 residues. CDR3 residues: CASSLYREQYEQYF. The DNA of the CDR3 is TGTGCCAGCAGTCTATACAGGGAACAATACGAGCAGTACTTC.

The rearrangement uses TRBV5-4 and TRBJ2-5, with 7 bases matching TRBD2. This CDR3 is 13 amino acids long. Trimming took 2 bases from V and 4 from J; bases not matched to a gene: 2. CDR1 SGHNT and CDR2 YYREEE come from the germline V gene (reference sequence). CDR3 coding DNA: TGTGCCAGCAGCTTACTAGCGTCAGAGACCCAGTACTTC. Amino acid sequence: CASSLLASETQYF. The full variable domain, rest sourced from reference TRBV5-4 and TRBJ2-5, is ETGVTQSPTHLIKTRGQQVTLRCSSQSGHNTVSWYQQALGQGPQFIFQYYREEENGRGNFPPRFSGLQFPNYSSELNVNALELDDSALYLCASSLLASETQYFGPGTRLLVL.

The rearrangement links TRBV28 to TRBJ2-4; 9 bases line up with TRBD2. This CDR3 is built from 18 residues. The trim removed 5 bases at V and 0 bases at J, leaving 11 bases unmatched. Germline CDR1 and CDR2: MDHEN and SYDVKM. The CDR3 region is CASSVAGEGRLAKNIQYF. The CDR3 region has the DNA TGTGCCAGCAGTGTAGCGGGAGAGGGACGATTAGCCAAAAACATTCAGTACTTC.

The rearrangement joins TRBV11-2 to TRBJ1-5, with a possible D match to TRBD1 (5 bases). Germline assignment: CDR1 SGHAT and CDR2 FQNNGV. This CDR3 region has 15 residues. The V and J ends lost 3 bases and 1 base respectively, with 10 bases between them. Written as DNA, the CDR3 is TGTGCCAGCAGCTTTACCACAGGAAGCAATCAGCCCCAGCATTTT. It encodes CASSFTTGSNQPQHF.

The chain recombines TRBV7-2 with TRBJ1-1; D uncertain. This CDR3 has 14 residues. CDR1 is SGHTA, CDR2 FQGNSA, per germline. V lost 1 base and J 4 bases, leaving 10 bases between the germline ends. The CDR3 loop is CASSLGTTGTEAFF. CDR3 nucleotides: TGTGCCAGCAGCTTAGGGACTACCGGCACTGAAGCTTTCTTT.

The rearrangement links TRBV28 to TRBJ1-3; D might be TRBD1 (6 bases). Germline CDR1 reads MDHEN; CDR2 reads SYDVKM. V lost 8 bases and J 0 bases, leaving 14 bases between the germline ends. The CDR3 length is 15 residues. This CDR3 reads CASYSVGHSGNTIYF. The DNA for the CDR3 is TGTGCCAGCTACTCGGTGGGACACTCTGGAAACACCATATATTTT.

This clone was seen just once. The V and J genes are TRBV28 and TRBJ2-7; the D call may be TRBD1 or TRBD2 (6 bases each). This CDR3 region has 15 residues. Trimming stripped 3 bases from V and 4 bases from J, with 16 bases between. Germline assignment: CDR1 MDHEN and CDR2 SYDVKM. CDR3 in amino acids: CASSFLGGRRYEQYF. The CDR3 DNA reads TGTGCCAGCAGTTTCCTGGGGGGCAGGCGGTACGAGCAGTACTTC.